The 22 T cell receptor beta chains in this list originate from one sample, sequenced in a study of OX40 agonist ivuxolimab in advanced cancers. Assay used: immunoSEQ multiplex PCR; TCRdb lists only in-frame clones, some missing. The data show tens of thousands of clones, 85% seen once. This specimen was CD4+ or CD8+ T cells sorted from blood, taken in a trial of the OX40 agonist ivuxolimab. The receptors were sampled from an adult with an advanced solid tumor such as melanoma, head and neck, liver or kidney cancer.

This clone was recorded only once. The chain carries TRBV7-8 and TRBJ2-7; D is uncertain. Trimming cost V 5 bases and J 2 bases, with 7 bases left between them. The CDR3 covers 12 residues. Germline CDR1 is SGHVS and CDR2 is FQNEAQ. This CDR3 is CASSPGPYEQYF. In nucleotides, the CDR3 is TGTGCCAGCAGCCCTGGACCCTACGAGCAGTACTTC. Supplemented by reference TRBV7-8 and TRBJ2-7, the full variable domain reads GAGVSQSPRYKVAKRGQDVALRCDPISGHVSLFWYQQALGQGPEFLTYFQNEAQLDKSGLPSDRFFAERPEGSVSTLKIQRTQQEDSAVYLCASSPGPYEQYFGPGTRLTVT.

The chain employs TRBV5-5 and TRBJ1-2; 7 bases are shared with TRBD1. CDR3 length: 14 residues. V lost 3 bases and J lost 5; bases outside the gene matches: 7. In germline, CDR1 is SGHKS, CDR2 YYEKEE (reference sequence). The CDR3 DNA reads TGTGCCAGCAGCTCGCAGACAGGGACTTATGGCTACACCTTC. This gives the protein CASSSQTGTYGYTF.

The V gene is TRBV4-3, the J gene TRBJ2-2; tentatively, D is TRBD1 or TRBD2 (5 bases each). The CDR3 covers 16 residues. The germline V gene has CDR1 LGHNA and CDR2 YSLEER. The V gene lost 3 bases and the J gene lost 1 base, with 12 bases spanning the gap. In DNA, the CDR3 is TGCGCCAGCAGCCAGTCCGGGACGGTGAACACCGGGGAGCTGTTTTTT. Encoded protein: CASSQSGTVNTGELFF.

This rearrangement joins TRBV4-2 to TRBJ2-1; 13 nucleotides agree with TRBD2. Trimming cost V 4 bases and J 4 bases; bases outside gene matches: 4. The CDR3 extends over 16 amino acids. Per the germline V gene, CDR1 is LGHNA and CDR2 is YNFKEQ. CDR3 in amino acids: CASSLGTSGVYNEQFF. CDR3 DNA: TGTGCCAGCAGCCTTGGGACTAGCGGGGTATACAATGAGCAGTTCTTC.

This clone has more than one count but fewer than ten. The gene calls are TRBV19 and TRBJ2-7; tentatively, D is TRBD2 (7 bases). The CDR3 loop spans 14 amino acids. Germline CDR1 is LNHDA and CDR2 is SQIVND (reference sequence). V was pared by 3 bases and J by 2 bases, with 11 bases between. CDR3: CASSIAGATYEQYF. DNA for the CDR3: TGTGCCAGTAGTATTGCGGGGGCCACCTACGAGCAGTACTTC.

This chain uses TRBV6-6 with TRBJ2-7; TRBD1 matches at 7 bases. Per germline, CDR1 MNHNY and CDR2 SVGAGI (reference sequence). The CDR3 has 14 amino acids. Trimming cost V 7 bases and J 2 bases; bases outside gene matches: 8. The CDR3 is CASKGQNVAYEQYF. The CDR3 nucleotides are TGTGCCAGCAAGGGACAGAACGTTGCCTACGAGCAGTACTTC.

In regard to this clone: At one end the junction does not follow the germline gene, possibly because of a read error. V is TRBV4-3 and J is TRBJ2-7; 7 nucleotides match TRBD1. The CDR3 contains 14 residues. Germline V gene lookup returns CDR1 LGHNA and CDR2 YSLEER. The CDR3 sequence is CASSHPGQPYQQYF. The CDR3 coding sequence is TGCGCCAGCAGCCACCCGGGACAGCCCTACCAGCAGTACTTC.

The chain joins TRBV14 to TRBJ1-1; unclear D gene. The V end was cut by 3 bases, the J end by 4 bases, with 6 bases between. Germline values: CDR1 SGHDN, CDR2 FVKESK. The CDR3 extends over 12 amino acids. The CDR3 loop reads CASSQKVTEAFF. CDR3 sequence (DNA): TGTGCCAGCAGCCAGAAGGTCACTGAAGCTTTCTTT.

This rearrangement joins TRBV11-3 to TRBJ2-7, with a tentative D call TRBD2 (6 bases). CDR1 is SGHNT, CDR2 YENEEA, per germline. V was cut by 5 bases and J by 2 bases, with 13 bases left in between. This CDR3 contains 14 residues. The CDR3 bases are TGTGCCAGCAGCCCCGGCGGCGGGGCCTACGAGCAGTACTTC. This translates into CASSPGGGAYEQYF. The full variable domain, with the rest looked up from reference TRBV11-3 and TRBJ2-7, is EAGVVQSPRYKIIEKKQPVAFWCNPISGHNTLYWYLQNLGQGPELLIRYENEEAVDDSQLPKDRFSAERLKGVDSTLKIQPAELGDSAVYLCASSPGGGAYEQYFGPGTRLTVT.

A note on this clone: Additional DNA sequences in this sample encode the identical CDR3. The chain employs TRBV18 and TRBJ1-5; 9 bases map to TRBD1. The V and J ends lost 2 bases and 4 bases, in that order; junction bases with no gene match: 0. Per the germline V gene, CDR1 is KGHSH and CDR2 is LQKENI. The CDR3 contains 14 residues. The CDR3, as DNA: TGTGCCAGCTCACCAGGGACAGGGAATCAGCCCCAGCATTTT. Translating it yields CASSPGTGNQPQHF.

This clone showed up just once. The chain is built from TRBV7-8 and TRBJ2-5, with 8 bases matching TRBD1. Looked up from germline, CDR1 is SGHVS and CDR2 is FQNEAQ. This CDR3 has 16 residues. V shed 0 bases, J shed 5 bases, and the junction held 8 bases outside the gene matches. This chain's CDR3 is CASSLAPTRGLETQYF. In nucleotides, the CDR3 is TGTGCCAGCAGCTTAGCCCCCACCAGGGGGCTGGAGACCCAGTACTTC.

The rearrangement joins TRBV7-8 to TRBJ2-1; either TRBD1 or TRBD2 may supply D (5 bases each). The CDR3 consists of 19 residues. The germline V gene encodes CDR1 SGHVS and CDR2 FQNEAQ. Trimming removed 0 bases at V and 9 bases at J, with 27 bases between. CDR3 protein: CASSLARFREGPSSTEQFF. The CDR3 DNA follows: TGTGCCAGCAGCTTAGCGAGGTTTAGAGAGGGGCCGTCAAGCACTGAGCAGTTCTTC.

The chain couples TRBV5-1 to TRBJ2-7; 9 bases agree with TRBD2. CDR1 SGHRS and CDR2 YFSETQ come from the germline V gene. This CDR3 is built from 14 residues. J lost 7 bases, V lost 4 bases, and 9 bases had no gene match. CDR3 bases: TGCGCCAGCAGCCCACTTAGCGGGAGAGAAGAGCAGTACTTC. Its protein is CASSPLSGREEQYF.

This sequence joins TRBV6-1 and TRBJ1-1; 10 bases are a match to TRBD1. Germline V gives CDR1 MNHNS, CDR2 SASEGT. Trimming took 0 bases from V and 10 from J; bases not matched to a gene: 14. This CDR3 is built from 17 residues. The DNA for the CDR3 is TGTGCCAGCAGTGAAGCCCCCCGGACAGGGGGACCGATACGAGCTTTCTTT. It specifies CASSEAPRTGGPIRAFF.

The rearrangement uses TRBV5-4 and TRBJ1-4; TRBD1 aligns across 7 bases. The V and J ends lost 4 bases and 2 bases, in that order; junction bases with no gene match: 2. The CDR3 sequence is 14 residues long. Germline V gene sequence: CDR1 SGHNT, CDR2 YYREEE (reference sequence). In nucleotides, the CDR3 is TGTGCCAGCAGCGTGACAGGGACTAATGAAAAACTGTTTTTT. Amino acid sequence: CASSVTGTNEKLFF.

The chain links TRBV7-2 to TRBJ2-3, with no clear D. Per germline, CDR1 SGHTA and CDR2 FQGNSA. Between the trimmed V and J ends, which lost 2 bases and 2 bases, there was a span of 8 bases. This CDR3 comprises 14 residues. CDR3 amino acids: CASSLPRSTDTQYF. The CDR3, as DNA: TGTGCCAGCAGCTTACCTCGGTCCACAGATACGCAGTATTTT.

CDR3: CASSLGGQGSYGYTF. The CDR3 DNA reads as TGTGCCAGCAGCTTAGGAGGACAGGGGAGCTATGGCTACACCTTC. The rearrangement links TRBV7-2 to TRBJ1-2, with 9 bases that match TRBD1. The CDR3 runs 15 residues. Germline V gives CDR1 SGHTA, CDR2 FQGNSA. Trimming removed 1 base from V and 4 bases from J; junction bases left unmatched: 4. Full variable domain (outside the CDR3, taken from reference TRBV7-2 and TRBJ1-2): GAGVSQSPSNKVTEKGKDVELRCDPISGHTALYWYRQSLGQGLEFLIYFQGNSAPDKSGLPSDRFSAERTGGSVSTLTIQRTQQEDSAVYLCASSLGGQGSYGYTFGSGTRLTVV.

The J gene is TRBJ2-2, the V gene TRBV9, with 12 nucleotides matching TRBD2. Per the germline V gene, CDR1 is SGDLS and CDR2 is YYNGEE. V lost 3 bases, J lost 7 bases, and 4 bases stayed unmatched. CDR3 size: 15 residues. The CDR3 DNA follows: TGTGCCAGCAGCGAAACTAGCGGGGGGCACGGGGAGCTGTTTTTT. This codes for CASSETSGGHGELFF.

CDR3 in amino acids: CASSANGQANEKLFF. The DNA of the CDR3 is TGCGCCAGCAGCGCTAATGGACAGGCTAATGAAAAACTGTTTTTT. V usage is TRBV5-1 and J usage is TRBJ1-4; 7 bases are shared with TRBD1. V dropped 4 bases and J dropped 3; count of bases not matched to a gene: 6. The germline V gene has CDR1 SGHRS and CDR2 YFSETQ. This CDR3 spans 15 amino acids.

The genes are TRBV18 and TRBJ2-7; D gene ambiguous. The CDR3 is made up of 13 amino acids. V was shortened by 8 bases and J by 2 bases, with 13 bases between the two germline ends. The germline gives CDR1 KGHSH, CDR2 LQKENI. CDR3 bases: TGTGCCAGCAGTGAGCCAGGCACCTACGAGCAGTACTTC. This gives the protein CASSEPGTYEQYF. Variable domain in full (rest from reference TRBV18 and TRBJ2-7): NAGVMQNPRHLVRRRGQEARLRCSPMKGHSHVYWYRQLPEEGLKFMVYLQKENIIDESGMPKERFSAEFPKEGPSILRIQQVVRGDSAAYFCASSEPGTYEQYFGPGTRLTVT.

The chain combines TRBV5-1 with TRBJ2-1; TRBD1 matches 12 bases. This CDR3 region has 20 residues. The V gene's germline CDR1 is SGHRS and CDR2 YFSETQ. With 4 bases clipped from V and 1 base from J, the junction kept 15 bases outside the gene matches. This CDR3 is CASSNIRPGQGAFSYNEQFF. In DNA, the CDR3 is TGCGCCAGCAGCAATATCCGTCCGGGACAGGGGGCATTTTCCTACAATGAGCAGTTCTTC. Full variable domain (outside the CDR3, taken from reference TRBV5-1 and TRBJ2-1): KAGVTQTPRYLIKTRGQQVTLSCSPISGHRSVSWYQQTPGQGLQFLFEYFSETQRNKGNFPGRFSGRQFSNSRSEMNVSTLELGDSALYLCASSNIRPGQGAFSYNEQFFGPGTRLTVL.

The gene calls are TRBV5-4 and TRBJ2-5; 11 bases agree with TRBD2. CDR3 size: 16 residues. Germline V gene data show CDR1 as SGHNT and CDR2 as YYREEE (reference sequence). J lost 2 bases, V lost 0 bases, and 3 bases had no gene match. CDR3 residues: CASSLGLAGGQETQYF. The CDR3 bases are TGTGCCAGCAGCTTGGGTTTAGCGGGGGGGCAAGAGACCCAGTACTTC.